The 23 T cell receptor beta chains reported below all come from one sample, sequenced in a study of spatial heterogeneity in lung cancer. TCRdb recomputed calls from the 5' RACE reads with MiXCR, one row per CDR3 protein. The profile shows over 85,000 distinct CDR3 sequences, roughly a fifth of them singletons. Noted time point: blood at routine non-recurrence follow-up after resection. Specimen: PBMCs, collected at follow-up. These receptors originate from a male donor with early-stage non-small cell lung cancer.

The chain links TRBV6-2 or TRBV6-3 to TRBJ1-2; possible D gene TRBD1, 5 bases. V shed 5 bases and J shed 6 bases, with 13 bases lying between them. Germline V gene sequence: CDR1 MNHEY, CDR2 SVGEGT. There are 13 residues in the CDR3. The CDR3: CASSKRQMDGYTF. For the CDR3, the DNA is TGTGCCAGCAGTAAACGACAGATGGATGGCTACACCTTC.

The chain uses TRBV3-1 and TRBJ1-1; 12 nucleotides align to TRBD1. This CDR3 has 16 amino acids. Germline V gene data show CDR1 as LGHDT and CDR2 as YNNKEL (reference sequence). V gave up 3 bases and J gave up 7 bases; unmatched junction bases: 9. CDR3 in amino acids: CASSQPPGTGGIEAFF. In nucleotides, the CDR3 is TGTGCCAGCAGCCAGCCCCCCGGGACAGGGGGCATTGAAGCTTTCTTT.

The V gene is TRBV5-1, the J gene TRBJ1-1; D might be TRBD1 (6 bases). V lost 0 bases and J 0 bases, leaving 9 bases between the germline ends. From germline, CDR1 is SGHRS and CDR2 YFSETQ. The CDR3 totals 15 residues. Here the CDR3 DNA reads TGCGCCAGCAGCTTGGCAGCAGGGGTGAACACTGAAGCTTTCTTT. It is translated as CASSLAAGVNTEAFF.

The CDR3 reads CASRGQGITEAFF. The CDR3, as DNA: TGTGCCAGTAGGGGACAGGGGATCACTGAAGCTTTCTTT. The rearrangement links TRBV19 to TRBJ1-1; 10 bases are a match to TRBD1. Trimming cost V 6 bases and J 4 bases; bases outside gene matches: 2. The CDR3 runs 13 residues. CDR1 is LNHDA and CDR2 is SQIVND in the germline V gene (reference sequence).

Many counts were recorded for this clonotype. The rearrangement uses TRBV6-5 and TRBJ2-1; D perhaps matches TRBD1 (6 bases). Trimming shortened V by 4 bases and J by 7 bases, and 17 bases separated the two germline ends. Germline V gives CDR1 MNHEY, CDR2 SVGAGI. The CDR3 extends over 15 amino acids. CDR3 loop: CASSLGQIRVNEQFF. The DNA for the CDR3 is TGTGCCAGCAGTTTAGGACAGATACGCGTGAATGAGCAGTTCTTC.

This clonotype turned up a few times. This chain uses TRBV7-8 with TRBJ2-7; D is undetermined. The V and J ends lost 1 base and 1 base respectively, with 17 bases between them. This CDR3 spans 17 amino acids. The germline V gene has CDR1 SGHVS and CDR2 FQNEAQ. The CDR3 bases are TGTGCCAGCAGCTTAGGGGCCCGAAGGGTCTCGTCCTACGAGCAGTACTTC. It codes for CASSLGARRVSSYEQYF.

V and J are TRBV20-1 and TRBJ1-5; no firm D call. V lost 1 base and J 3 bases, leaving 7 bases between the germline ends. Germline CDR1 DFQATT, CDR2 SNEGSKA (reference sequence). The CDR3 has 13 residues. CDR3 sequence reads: CSARGGNNQPQHF. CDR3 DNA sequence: TGCAGTGCTAGAGGAGGTAACAATCAGCCCCAGCATTTT.

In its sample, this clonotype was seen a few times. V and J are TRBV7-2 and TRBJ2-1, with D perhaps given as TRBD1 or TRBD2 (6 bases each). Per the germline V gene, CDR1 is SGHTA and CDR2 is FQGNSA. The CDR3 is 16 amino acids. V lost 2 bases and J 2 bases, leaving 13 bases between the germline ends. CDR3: CASSLRHGGTYNEQFF. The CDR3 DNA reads TGTGCCAGCAGCTTACGACACGGGGGCACCTACAATGAGCAGTTCTTC.

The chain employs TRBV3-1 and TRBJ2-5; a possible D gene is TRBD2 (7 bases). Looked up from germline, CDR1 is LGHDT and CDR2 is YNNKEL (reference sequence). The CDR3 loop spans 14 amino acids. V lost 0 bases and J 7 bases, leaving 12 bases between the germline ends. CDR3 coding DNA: TGTGCCAGCAGCCAAGACACAGGGAGGGGGACCCAGTACTTC. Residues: CASSQDTGRGTQYF.

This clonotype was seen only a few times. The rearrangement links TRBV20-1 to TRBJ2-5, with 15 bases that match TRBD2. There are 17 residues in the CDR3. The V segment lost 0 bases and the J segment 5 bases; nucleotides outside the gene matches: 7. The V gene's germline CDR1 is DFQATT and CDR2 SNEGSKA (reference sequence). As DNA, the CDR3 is TGCAGTGCTAGAGATCTCGGACTAGCGGGGGGGCTGGAGACCCAGTACTTC. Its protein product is CSARDLGLAGGLETQYF.

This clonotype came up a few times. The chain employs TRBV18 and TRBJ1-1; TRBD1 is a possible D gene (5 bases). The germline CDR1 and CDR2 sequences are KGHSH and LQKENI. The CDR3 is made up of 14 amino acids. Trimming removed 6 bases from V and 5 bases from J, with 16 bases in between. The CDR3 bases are TGTGCCAGCTCTTCAGGGTTCGTTGGTACTGAAGCTTTCTTT. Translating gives CASSSGFVGTEAFF.

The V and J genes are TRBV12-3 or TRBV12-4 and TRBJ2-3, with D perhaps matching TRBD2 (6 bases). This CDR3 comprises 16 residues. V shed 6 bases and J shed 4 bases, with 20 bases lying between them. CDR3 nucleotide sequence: TGTGCCAGCAGCTTCACGGCGGGACGCCAGTCAGATACGCAGTATTTT. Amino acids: CASSFTAGRQSDTQYF.

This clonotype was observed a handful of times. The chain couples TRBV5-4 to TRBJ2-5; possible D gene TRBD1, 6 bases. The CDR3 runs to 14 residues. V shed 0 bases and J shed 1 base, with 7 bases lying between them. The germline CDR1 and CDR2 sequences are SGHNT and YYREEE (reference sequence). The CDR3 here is CASSLGGGQETQYF. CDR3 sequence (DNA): TGTGCCAGCAGCTTGGGAGGGGGCCAAGAGACCCAGTACTTC.

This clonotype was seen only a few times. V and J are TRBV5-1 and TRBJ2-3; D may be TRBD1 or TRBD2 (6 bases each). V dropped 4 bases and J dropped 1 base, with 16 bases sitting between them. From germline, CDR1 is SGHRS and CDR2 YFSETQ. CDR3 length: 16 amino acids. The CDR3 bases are TGCGCCAGCAGCGGGAGGACAGAACTTGGCACAGATACGCAGTATTTT. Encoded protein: CASSGRTELGTDTQYF.

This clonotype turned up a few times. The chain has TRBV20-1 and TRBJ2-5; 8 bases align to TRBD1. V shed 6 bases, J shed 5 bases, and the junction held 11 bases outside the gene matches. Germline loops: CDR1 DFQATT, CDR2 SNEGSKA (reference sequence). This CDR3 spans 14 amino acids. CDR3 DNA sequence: TGCAGTGCCCCCCGGGGGACAGGTCGGGAGACCCAGTACTTC. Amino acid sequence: CSAPRGTGRETQYF.

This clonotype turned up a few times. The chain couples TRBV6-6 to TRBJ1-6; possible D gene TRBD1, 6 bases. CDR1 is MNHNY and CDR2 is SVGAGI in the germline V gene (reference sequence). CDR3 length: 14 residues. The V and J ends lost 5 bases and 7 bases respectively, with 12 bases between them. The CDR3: CASSPGVVNSPLHF. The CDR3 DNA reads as TGTGCCAGCAGTCCAGGGGTTGTAAATTCACCCCTCCACTTT.

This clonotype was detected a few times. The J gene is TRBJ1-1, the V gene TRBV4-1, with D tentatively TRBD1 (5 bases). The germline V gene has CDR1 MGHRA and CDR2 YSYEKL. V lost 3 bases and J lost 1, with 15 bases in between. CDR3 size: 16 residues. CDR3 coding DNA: TGCGCCAGCAGCCATCGTCGGGGGGACCCGAACACTGAAGCTTTCTTT. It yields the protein CASSHRRGDPNTEAFF.

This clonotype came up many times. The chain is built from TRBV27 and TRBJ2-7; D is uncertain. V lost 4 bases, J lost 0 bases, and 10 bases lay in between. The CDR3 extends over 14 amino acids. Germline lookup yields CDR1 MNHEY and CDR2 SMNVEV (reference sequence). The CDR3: CASSYRWGSYEQYV. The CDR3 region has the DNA TGTGCCAGCAGTTACCGCTGGGGCTCCTACGAGCAGTACGTC.

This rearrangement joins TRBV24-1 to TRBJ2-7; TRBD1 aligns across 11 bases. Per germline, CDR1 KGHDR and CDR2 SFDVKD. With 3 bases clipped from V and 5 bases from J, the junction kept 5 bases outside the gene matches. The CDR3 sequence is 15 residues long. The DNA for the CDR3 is TGTGCCACCAGTGATCCGGGACAGGGGGACAACGAGCAGTACTTC. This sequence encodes CATSDPGQGDNEQYF.

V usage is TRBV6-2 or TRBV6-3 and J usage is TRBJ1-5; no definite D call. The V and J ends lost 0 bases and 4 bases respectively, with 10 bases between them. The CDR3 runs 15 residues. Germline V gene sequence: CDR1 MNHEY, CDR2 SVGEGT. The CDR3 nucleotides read TGTGCCAGCAGTTACTCGTCGGGATCAAATCAGCCCCAGCATTTT. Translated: CASSYSSGSNQPQHF.

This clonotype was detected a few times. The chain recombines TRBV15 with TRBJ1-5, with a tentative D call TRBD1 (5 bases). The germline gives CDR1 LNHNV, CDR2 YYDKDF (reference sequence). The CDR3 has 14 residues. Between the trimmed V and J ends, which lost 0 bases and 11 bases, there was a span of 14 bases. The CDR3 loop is CATSRDLNSGAQHF. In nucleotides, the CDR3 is TGTGCCACCAGCAGAGATCTGAATTCGGGGGCCCAGCATTTT.

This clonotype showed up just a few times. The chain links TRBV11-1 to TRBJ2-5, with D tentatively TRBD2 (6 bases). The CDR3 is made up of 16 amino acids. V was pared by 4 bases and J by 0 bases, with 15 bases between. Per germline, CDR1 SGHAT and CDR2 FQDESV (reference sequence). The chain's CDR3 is CASSWSGREYQETQYF. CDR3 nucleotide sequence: TGTGCCAGCAGCTGGTCCGGACGGGAGTACCAAGAGACCCAGTACTTC.

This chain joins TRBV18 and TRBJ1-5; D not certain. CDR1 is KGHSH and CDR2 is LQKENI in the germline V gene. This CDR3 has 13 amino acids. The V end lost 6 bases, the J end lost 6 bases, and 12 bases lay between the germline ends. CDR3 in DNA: TGTGCCAGCTCTCGGGGAGTCGGTCAGCCCCAGCATTTT. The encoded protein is CASSRGVGQPQHF.